The text below deals with one TCR beta chain. This sample was taken from a study of blood T cell repertoires in COVID-19. Overall study context: Samples of COVID-19 (acute and convalescent) were obtained from the United States, Italy and Spain. Sample material is recorded as cDNA or gDNA derived from T cells, B-cell-depleted T cells, or PBMCs.

This table comes from immunoSEQ multiplex PCR, and its TCRdb copy is limited to in-frame clones, with some not included. Of around 280,000 clones listed, around nine tenths are singletons. Recruited during active infection, patients (from Seattle) were subsequently followed longitudinally. Losses at the gene ends were 1 base for V and 0 bases for J; bases not matched to a gene: 5. This CDR3 is built from 18 residues. Germline CDR1 and CDR2: SGHAT and FQNNGV. The chain is built from TRBV11-2 and TRBJ2-6, with TRBD1 identical over 8 bases. This receptor was identified in a woman in her thirties with COVID-19, enrolled during active disease. Sequencing was carried out using peripheral blood. The DNA for the CDR3 is TGTGCCAGCAGCTTAGTGCCAGGGGGCTCCTCTGGGGCCAACGTCCTGACTTTC. It codes for CASSLVPGGSSGANVLTF.